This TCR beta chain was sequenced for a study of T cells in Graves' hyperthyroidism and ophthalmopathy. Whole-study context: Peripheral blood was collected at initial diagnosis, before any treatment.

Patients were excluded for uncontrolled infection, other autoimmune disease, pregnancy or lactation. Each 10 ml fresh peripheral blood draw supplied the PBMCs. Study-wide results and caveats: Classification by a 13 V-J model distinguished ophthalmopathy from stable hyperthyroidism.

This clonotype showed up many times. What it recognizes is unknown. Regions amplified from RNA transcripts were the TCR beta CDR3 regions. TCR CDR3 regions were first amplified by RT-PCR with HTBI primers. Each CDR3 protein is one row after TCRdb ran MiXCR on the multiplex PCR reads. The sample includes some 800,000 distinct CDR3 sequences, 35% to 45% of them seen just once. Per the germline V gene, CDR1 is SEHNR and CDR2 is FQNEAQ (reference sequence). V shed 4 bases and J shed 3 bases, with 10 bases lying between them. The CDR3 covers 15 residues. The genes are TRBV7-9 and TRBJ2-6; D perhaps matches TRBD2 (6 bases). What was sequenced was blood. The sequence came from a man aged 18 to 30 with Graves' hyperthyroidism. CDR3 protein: CASSSGGGGANVLTF. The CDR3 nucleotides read TGTGCCAGCAGCTCCGGGGGTGGTGGGGCCAACGTCCTGACTTTC.